These 7 T cell receptor beta chains originate from one sample sequenced in a study of blood T cell repertoires in COVID-19. Sequencing used immunoSEQ multiplex PCR; TCRdb keeps in-frame clones, though not all of them. The sample records about 130,000 clones, around 76% being singletons. The sequenced material came from peripheral blood. These receptor sequences come from a man aged 60 to 75 with acute or convalescent COVID-19.

The rearrangement uses TRBV19 and TRBJ2-7; weak D call: TRBD2 (6 bases). Trimming removed 3 bases at V and 0 bases at J, with 9 bases between. CDR1 and CDR2 from the germline V gene are LNHDA and SQIVND (reference sequence). This CDR3 contains 14 residues. CDR3 loop: CASSISTSSYEQYF. DNA for the CDR3: TGTGCCAGTAGTATTTCGACTAGCTCCTACGAGCAGTACTTC.

The V gene is TRBV19, the J gene TRBJ2-6; D perhaps matches TRBD2 (6 bases). V was clipped by 7 bases and J by 1 base, with 11 bases between them. This CDR3 has 15 amino acids. Germline CDR1 LNHDA, CDR2 SQIVND (reference sequence). The CDR3 loop reads CASNTGGSGANVLTF. Here the CDR3 DNA reads TGTGCCAGTAACACAGGAGGGTCTGGGGCCAACGTCCTGACTTTC.

The rearrangement links TRBV11-1 to TRBJ2-3; no definite D call. CDR3 size: 13 residues. The V and J ends lost 1 base and 2 bases respectively, with 4 bases between them. Germline assignment: CDR1 SGHAT and CDR2 FQDESV (reference sequence). The CDR3 protein is CASSLVSTDTQYF. CDR3 bases: TGTGCCAGCAGCTTAGTATCCACAGATACGCAGTATTTT. The complete variable domain, with remaining parts taken from reference TRBV11-1 and TRBJ2-3, reads EAEVAQSPRYKITEKSQAVAFWCDPISGHATLYWYRQILGQGPELLVQFQDESVVDDSQLPKDRFSAERLKGVDSTLKIQPAELGDSAMYLCASSLVSTDTQYFGPGTRLTVL.

A few counts support this clone. V and J are TRBV24-1 and TRBJ2-1, with D unresolved. Looked up from germline, CDR1 is KGHDR and CDR2 is SFDVKD. V lost 2 bases and J 0 bases, leaving 7 bases between the germline ends. The CDR3 has 15 residues. CDR3 nucleotide sequence: TGTGCCACCAGTGATTCCGTCTCCTCCTACAATGAGCAGTTCTTC. Its protein product is CATSDSVSSYNEQFF.

This clone was observed a handful of times. This CDR3 reads CSVEPSSGGANEQFF. DNA of the CDR3: TGCAGCGTTGAACCCTCTAGCGGGGGGGCCAATGAGCAGTTCTTC. The chain recombines TRBV29-1 with TRBJ2-1; 12 nucleotides agree with TRBD2. Germline values: CDR1 SQVTM, CDR2 ANQGSEA. This CDR3 contains 15 residues. The trim removed 2 bases at V and 6 bases at J, leaving 5 bases unmatched.

This clone was observed a few times. V and J are TRBV19 and TRBJ2-2; possibly TRBD1 for D (5 bases). V lost 10 bases to trimming and J lost 2 bases, with 20 bases between them. Germline CDR1 reads LNHDA; CDR2 reads SQIVND (reference sequence). The CDR3 runs to 16 residues. CDR3 residues: CATQGSLSKNTGELFF. CDR3 coding DNA: TGTGCCACTCAGGGATCCCTCTCGAAAAACACCGGGGAGCTGTTTTTT.

In nucleotides, the CDR3 is TGCAGCGTTGAAGAGTCGGTTAGCTCCTACAATGAGCAGTTCTTC. Its translation is CSVEESVSSYNEQFF. The chain joins TRBV29-1 to TRBJ2-1; D unclear. Germline values: CDR1 SQVTM, CDR2 ANQGSEA. V dropped 0 bases and J dropped 0 bases, with 9 bases sitting between them. The CDR3 extends over 15 amino acids.